This T cell receptor (beta chain) stems from a study of T cells in Graves' hyperthyroidism and ophthalmopathy (dated by TCRdb to between 2019 and 2020). In terms of the full investigation: Peripheral blood was sampled at the time of initial diagnosis, prior to any treatment. In several Graves' hyperthyroidism patients, the study also compared T-cell repertoires from thyroid tissue with T-cell repertoires from blood. After sampling, hyperthyroidism patients received methimazole starting at 30 mg daily, and ophthalmopathy patients received high-dose intravenous methylprednisolone. Whether ophthalmopathy could be predicted prospectively was tested in an independent validation cohort made up of 18 hyperthyroidism patients plus 17 patients who later progressed to ophthalmopathy. According to the paper, TCR Vbeta CDR3 sequencing was carried out on about 140 peripheral blood samples, which came from over 40 ophthalmopathy, approximately 78 hyperthyroidism and approximately 17 progressor patients. A discovery cohort of about 95 patients, about 40 with Graves' ophthalmopathy and under 60 with stable Graves' hyperthyroidism, was used to find distinguishing TCR V-J signatures. The roughly 91 discovery patients were randomly divided into training and test sets at a 7:3 ratio.

General conclusions and limits of the study: A 13 V-J signature model separated ophthalmopathy from stable hyperthyroidism, with 87.88% sensitivity and about 81% specificity in cross-validation and 80%/75% in testing. Sample size was not statistically predetermined, and investigators were not blinded to group allocation. Most expanded thyroid clonotypes (frequency above 0.001) were also detected in blood, a finding suggesting that blood repertoires may reflect thyroid immune responses. During validation, the model predicted progression to ophthalmopathy a median of approximately 6.5 months ahead of onset, with almost 71% sensitivity and 72% to 85% specificity.

Via the germline V gene, CDR1 is SGHTA and CDR2 FQGTGA. Measured from the cysteine to the phenylalanine, the CDR3 is 15 residues long. Just the 45-base CDR3 DNA is kept, in frame starting at base 1. Clipping removes 5 bases from V and 7 bases from J, with 9 as the unmatched junction base count. Stable Graves' hyperthyroidism was defined as no progression to ophthalmopathy during 18 months of follow-up. Hyperthyroidism patients were newly diagnosed, with disease duration under 2 months, and aged 18 to 65 years. Patients with uncontrolled infections, other autoimmune diseases, pregnancy or lactation were excluded. Diagnoses were based on clinical symptoms, serum thyroxine and TRAb, thyroid ultrasound and orbital computed tomography. PBMCs were separated from approximately 9.9 ml of fresh peripheral blood using Ficoll-Paque density gradient centrifugation. Total RNA was extracted using Trizol reagent, and RNA quality was assessed on an Agilent 2100 Bioanalyzer.

The TCR beta CDR3 regions were amplified from the RNA transcripts. A first-round RT-PCR of the TCR CDR3 used the HTBI primer set with the Qiagen OneStep RT-PCR kit. A second multiplex PCR round built the libraries, followed by size selection and purification. Sequencing of the libraries was done on an Illumina HiSeq2000 using paired-end 100 bp reads. On the study's bioinformatics: Raw data were processed with SOAPnuke, discarding reads with adapters, uncalled bases, mean Phred below 15, or no exact constant-primer or identifier match. High-quality paired reads were merged with COPE v1.2.5, and unique nucleotide sequences were defined as clonotypes. MiTCR v1.1 was used to align the clonotypes against IMGT TRBV, TRBD and TRBJ reference segments. The analysis was restricted to V-J combinations with a frequency above 0.0001, which together covered 99.2% of the repertoires. The TCS score was defined as the ratio of F50 (clonal expansion) to E x V (chaos), calculated using BLOSUM62-based TCRdist between CDR3 peptides within each V-J. Welch's t-statistics and random forest reduced fewer than 550 V-J features to 13, which were used in a naive Bayes classifier (R e1071). TCRdb reprocessing: public reads trimmed at Q25 with fastp, clones called with MiXCR, in-frame beta chains kept. Rows with a matching CDR3 protein are joined into one entry that keeps the most common DNA and genes. TCRdb's processing, not the authors' own work, is the source of the V and J calls. The sample has some 440,000 distinct CDR3 sequences on record, approximately 15% of them singletons. The ten largest clones add up to 13% to 15% of the sample.

This clonotype was found many times. Its antigen is unknown. Per-base quality was not reported, and no clone a single base away is much larger than it. This chain is built from TRBV7-3 and TRBJ2-1; TRBD1 agrees with 9 junctional bases. Source material: blood. The TCR comes from a woman aged 18 to 35 with Graves' hyperthyroidism. The CDR3 amino acid sequence is: CASSPTGGRGNEQFF. The nucleotides are TGTGCCAGCAGCCCGACAGGGGGGCGCGGGAATGAGCAGTTCTTC.